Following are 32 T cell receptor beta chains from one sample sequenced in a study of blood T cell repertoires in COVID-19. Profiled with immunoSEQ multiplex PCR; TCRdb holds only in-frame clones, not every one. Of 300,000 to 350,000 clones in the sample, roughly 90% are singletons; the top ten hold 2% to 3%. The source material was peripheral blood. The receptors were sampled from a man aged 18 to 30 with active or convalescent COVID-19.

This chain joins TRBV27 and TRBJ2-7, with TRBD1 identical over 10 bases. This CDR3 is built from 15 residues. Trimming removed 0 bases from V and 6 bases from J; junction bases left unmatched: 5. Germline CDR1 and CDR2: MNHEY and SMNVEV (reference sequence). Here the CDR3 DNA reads TGTGCCAGCAGTTTATCCCAGGGACAGGGGACCGAGCAGTACTTC. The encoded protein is CASSLSQGQGTEQYF.

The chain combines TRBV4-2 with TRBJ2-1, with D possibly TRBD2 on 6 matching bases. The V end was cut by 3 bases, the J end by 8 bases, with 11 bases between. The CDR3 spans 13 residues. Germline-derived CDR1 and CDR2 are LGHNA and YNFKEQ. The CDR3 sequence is CASSHSGADEQFF. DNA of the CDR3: TGTGCCAGCAGCCATAGCGGCGCGGATGAGCAGTTCTTC.

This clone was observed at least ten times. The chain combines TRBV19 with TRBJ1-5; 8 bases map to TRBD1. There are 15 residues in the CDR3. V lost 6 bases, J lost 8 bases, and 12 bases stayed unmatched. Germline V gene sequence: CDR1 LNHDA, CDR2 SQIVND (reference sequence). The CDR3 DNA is TGTGCCAGTAGACCCGGACAGGGCCACGTGGAGCCCCAGCATTTT. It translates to CASRPGQGHVEPQHF.

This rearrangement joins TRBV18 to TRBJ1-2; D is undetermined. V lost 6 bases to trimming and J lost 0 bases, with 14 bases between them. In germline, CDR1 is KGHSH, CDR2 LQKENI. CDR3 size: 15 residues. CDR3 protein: CASSPTVRPNYGYTF. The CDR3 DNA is TGTGCCAGCTCGCCGACTGTCAGACCTAACTATGGCTACACCTTC.

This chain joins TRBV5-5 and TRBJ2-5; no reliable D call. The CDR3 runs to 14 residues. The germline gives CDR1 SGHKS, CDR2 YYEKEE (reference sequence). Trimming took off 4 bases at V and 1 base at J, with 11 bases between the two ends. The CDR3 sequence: CASSPAVLQETQYF. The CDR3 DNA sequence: TGTGCCAGCAGCCCGGCGGTCCTCCAAGAGACCCAGTACTTC.

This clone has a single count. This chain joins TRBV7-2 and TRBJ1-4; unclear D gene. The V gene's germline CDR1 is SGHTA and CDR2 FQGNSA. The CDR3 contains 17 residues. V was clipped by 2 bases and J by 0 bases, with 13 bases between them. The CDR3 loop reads CASSLSLGFTTNEKLFF. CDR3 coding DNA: TGTGCCAGCAGCTTAAGTCTCGGTTTTACAACTAATGAAAAACTGTTTTTT.

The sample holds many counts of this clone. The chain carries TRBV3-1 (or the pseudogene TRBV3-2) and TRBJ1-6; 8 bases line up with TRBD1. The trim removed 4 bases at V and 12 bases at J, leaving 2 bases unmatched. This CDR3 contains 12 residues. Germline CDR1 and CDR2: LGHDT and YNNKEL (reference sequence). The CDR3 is CASSPGTGPLHF. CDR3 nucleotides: TGTGCCAGCAGCCCCGGGACAGGACCCCTCCACTTT.

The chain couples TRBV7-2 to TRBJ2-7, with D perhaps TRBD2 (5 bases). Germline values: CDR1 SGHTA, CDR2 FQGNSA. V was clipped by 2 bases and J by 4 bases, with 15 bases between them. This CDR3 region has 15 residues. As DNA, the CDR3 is TGTGCCAGCAGCTTAAGATTCGGGGAGACGTACGAGCAGTACTTC. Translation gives CASSLRFGETYEQYF.

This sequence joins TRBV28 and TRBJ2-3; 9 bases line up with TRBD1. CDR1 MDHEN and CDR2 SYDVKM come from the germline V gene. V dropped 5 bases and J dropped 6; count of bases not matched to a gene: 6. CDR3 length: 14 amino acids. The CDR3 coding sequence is TGTGCCAGCAGTCTCGGGACAGGGAGGGATACGCAGTATTTT. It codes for CASSLGTGRDTQYF.

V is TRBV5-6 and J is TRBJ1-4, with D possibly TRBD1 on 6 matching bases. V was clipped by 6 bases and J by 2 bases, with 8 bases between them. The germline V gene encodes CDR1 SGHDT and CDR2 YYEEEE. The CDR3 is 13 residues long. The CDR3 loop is CASTQGTNEKLFF. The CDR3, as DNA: TGTGCCAGCACACAGGGTACTAATGAAAAACTGTTTTTT. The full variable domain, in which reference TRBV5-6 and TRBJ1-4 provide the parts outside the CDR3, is DAGVTQSPTHLIKTRGQQVTLRCSPKSGHDTVSWYQQALGQGPQFIFQYYEEEERQRGNFPDRFSGHQFPNYSSELNVNALLLGDSALYLCASTQGTNEKLFFGSGTQLSVL.

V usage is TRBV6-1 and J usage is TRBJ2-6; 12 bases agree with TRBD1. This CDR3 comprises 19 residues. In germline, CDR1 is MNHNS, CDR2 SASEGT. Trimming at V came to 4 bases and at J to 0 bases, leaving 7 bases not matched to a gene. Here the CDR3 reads CASSVRDRGPISGANVLTF. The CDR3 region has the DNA TGTGCCAGCAGTGTCCGGGACAGGGGGCCAATCTCTGGGGCCAACGTCCTGACTTTC.

The CDR3 here is CASSLVSETQYF. CDR3 coding DNA: TGTGCCAGCTCGTTAGTATCAGAGACCCAGTACTTC. The chain couples TRBV2 to TRBJ2-5; D is undetermined. The length of the CDR3 is 12 residues. The V gene lost 8 bases and the J gene lost 4 bases, with 11 bases spanning the gap. The germline V gene encodes CDR1 SNHLY and CDR2 FYNNEI.

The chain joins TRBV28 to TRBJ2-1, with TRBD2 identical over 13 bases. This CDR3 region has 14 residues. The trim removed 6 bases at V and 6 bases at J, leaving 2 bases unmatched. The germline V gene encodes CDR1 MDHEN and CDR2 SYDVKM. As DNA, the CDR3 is TGTGCCAGCAGGACTAGCGGGAGGATCAATGAGCAGTTCTTC. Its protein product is CASRTSGRINEQFF.

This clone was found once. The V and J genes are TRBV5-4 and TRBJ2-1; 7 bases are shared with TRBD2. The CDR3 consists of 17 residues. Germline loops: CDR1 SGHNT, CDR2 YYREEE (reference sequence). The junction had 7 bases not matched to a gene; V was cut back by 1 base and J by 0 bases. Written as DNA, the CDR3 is TGTGCCAGCAGCTTGATGGGGGGGGGAAGCTCCTACAATGAGCAGTTCTTC. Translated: CASSLMGGGSSYNEQFF.

CDR3 protein: CASSAAGESPLHF. CDR3 DNA: TGTGCCAGCAGCGCCGCAGGGGAATCACCCCTCCACTTT. The chain recombines TRBV9 with TRBJ1-6, with D maybe TRBD1 (6 bases). Germline assignment: CDR1 SGDLS and CDR2 YYNGEE. The CDR3 is made up of 13 amino acids. V dropped 3 bases and J dropped 10 bases, with 11 bases sitting between them.

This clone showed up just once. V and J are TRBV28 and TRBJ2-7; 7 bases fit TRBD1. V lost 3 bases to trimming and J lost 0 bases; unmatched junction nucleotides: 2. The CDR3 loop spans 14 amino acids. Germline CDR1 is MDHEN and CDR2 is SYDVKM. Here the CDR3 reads CASSFGTASYEQYF. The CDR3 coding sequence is TGTGCCAGCAGTTTTGGGACAGCCTCCTACGAGCAGTACTTC. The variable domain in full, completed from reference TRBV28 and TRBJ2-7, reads DVKVTQSSRYLVKRTGEKVFLECVQDMDHENMFWYRQDPGLGLRLIYFSYDVKMKEKGDIPEGYSVSREKKERFSLILESASTNQTSMYLCASSFGTASYEQYFGPGTRLTVT.

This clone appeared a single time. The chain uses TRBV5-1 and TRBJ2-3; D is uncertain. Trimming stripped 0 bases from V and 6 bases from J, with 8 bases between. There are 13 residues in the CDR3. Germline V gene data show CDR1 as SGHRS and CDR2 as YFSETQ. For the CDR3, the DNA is TGCGCCAGCAGCTTGGTTCTCAGTGATACGCAGTATTTT. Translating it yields CASSLVLSDTQYF. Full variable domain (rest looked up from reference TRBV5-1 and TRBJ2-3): KAGVTQTPRYLIKTRGQQVTLSCSPISGHRSVSWYQQTPGQGLQFLFEYFSETQRNKGNFPGRFSGRQFSNSRSEMNVSTLELGDSALYLCASSLVLSDTQYFGPGTRLTVL.

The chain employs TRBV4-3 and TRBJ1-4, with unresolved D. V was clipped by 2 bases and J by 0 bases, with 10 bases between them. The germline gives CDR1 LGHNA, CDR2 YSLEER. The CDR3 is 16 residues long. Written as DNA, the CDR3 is TGCGCCAGCAGCCAACCCGCCGGTGCAACTAATGAAAAACTGTTTTTT. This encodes CASSQPAGATNEKLFF.

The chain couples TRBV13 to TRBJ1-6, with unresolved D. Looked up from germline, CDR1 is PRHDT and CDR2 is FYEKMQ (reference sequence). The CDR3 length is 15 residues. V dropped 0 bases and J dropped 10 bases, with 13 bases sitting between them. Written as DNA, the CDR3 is TGTGCCAGCAGCTTAGGGCCGGGGTCCGGATCACCCCTCCACTTT. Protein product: CASSLGPGSGSPLHF.

This chain's CDR3 is CSSGFVRFSDFYSTDTQYF. As DNA, the CDR3 is TGCAGCTCGGGGTTCGTGCGTTTCTCAGACTTTTATAGCACAGATACGCAGTATTTT. The chain has TRBV29-1 and TRBJ2-3; tentatively, D is TRBD2 (5 bases). The CDR3 totals 19 residues. Germline V gene sequence: CDR1 SQVTM, CDR2 ANQGSEA. V lost 8 bases to trimming and J lost 0 bases, with 30 bases between them.

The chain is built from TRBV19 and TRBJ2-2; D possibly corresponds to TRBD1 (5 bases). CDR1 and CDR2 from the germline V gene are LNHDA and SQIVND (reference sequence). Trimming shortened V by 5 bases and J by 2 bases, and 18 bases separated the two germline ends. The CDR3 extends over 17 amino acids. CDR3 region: CASSALNTGFNTGELFF. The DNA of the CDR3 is TGTGCCAGTAGTGCCCTTAATACAGGCTTCAACACCGGGGAGCTGTTTTTT.

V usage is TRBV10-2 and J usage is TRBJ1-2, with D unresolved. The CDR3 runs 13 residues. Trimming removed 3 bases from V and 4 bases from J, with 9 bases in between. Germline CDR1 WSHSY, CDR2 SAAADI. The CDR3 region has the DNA TGCGCCAGCAGTGATACAGCACTCTATGGCTACACCTTC. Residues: CASSDTALYGYTF.

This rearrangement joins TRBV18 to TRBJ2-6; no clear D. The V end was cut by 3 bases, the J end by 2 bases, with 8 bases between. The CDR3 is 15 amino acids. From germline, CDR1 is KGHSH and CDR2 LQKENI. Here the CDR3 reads CASSPQMPGANVLTF. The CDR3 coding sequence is TGTGCCAGCTCACCGCAGATGCCTGGGGCCAACGTCCTGACTTTC.

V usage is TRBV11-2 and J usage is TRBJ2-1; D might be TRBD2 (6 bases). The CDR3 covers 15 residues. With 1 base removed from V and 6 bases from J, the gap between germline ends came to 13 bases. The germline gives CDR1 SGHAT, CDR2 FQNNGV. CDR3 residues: CASSLARGSANEQFF. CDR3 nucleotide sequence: TGTGCCAGCAGCTTAGCGCGGGGTAGCGCCAATGAGCAGTTCTTC.

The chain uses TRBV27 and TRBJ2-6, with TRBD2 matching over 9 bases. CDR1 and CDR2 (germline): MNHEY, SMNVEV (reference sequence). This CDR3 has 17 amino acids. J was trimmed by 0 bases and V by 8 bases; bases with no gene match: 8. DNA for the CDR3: TGTGCCAGCGCTGCGAGCGGGGGGACCTCTGGGGCCAACGTCCTGACTTTC. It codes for CASAASGGTSGANVLTF.

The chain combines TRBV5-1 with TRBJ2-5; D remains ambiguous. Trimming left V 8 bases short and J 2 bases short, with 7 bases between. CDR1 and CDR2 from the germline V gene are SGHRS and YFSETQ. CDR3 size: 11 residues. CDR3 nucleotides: TGCGCCAGGGTCACTCAAGAGACCCAGTACTTC. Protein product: CARVTQETQYF.

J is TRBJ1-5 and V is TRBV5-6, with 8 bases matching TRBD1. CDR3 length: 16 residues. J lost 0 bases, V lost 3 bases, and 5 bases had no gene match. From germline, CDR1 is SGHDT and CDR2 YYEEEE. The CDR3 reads CASSYTGGYSNQPQHF. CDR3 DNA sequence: TGTGCCAGCAGCTATACAGGGGGGTATAGCAATCAGCCCCAGCATTTT.

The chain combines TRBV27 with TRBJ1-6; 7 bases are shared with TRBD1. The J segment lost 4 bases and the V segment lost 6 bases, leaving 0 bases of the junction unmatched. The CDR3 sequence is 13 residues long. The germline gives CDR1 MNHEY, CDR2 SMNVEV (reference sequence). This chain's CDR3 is CASRQGYNSPLHF. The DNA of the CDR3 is TGTGCCAGCAGACAGGGGTATAATTCACCCCTCCACTTT.

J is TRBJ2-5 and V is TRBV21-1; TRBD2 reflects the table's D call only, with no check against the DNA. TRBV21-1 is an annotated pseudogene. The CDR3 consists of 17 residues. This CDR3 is CASSKEYSRPRQETQYF. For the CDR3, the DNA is TGTGCCAGCAGCAAAGAGTACTCGAGACCTAGGCAAGAGACCCAGTACTTC.

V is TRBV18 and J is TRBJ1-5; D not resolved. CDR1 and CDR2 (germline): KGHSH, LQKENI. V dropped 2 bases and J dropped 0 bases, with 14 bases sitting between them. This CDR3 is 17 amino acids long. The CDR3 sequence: CASSPGTAGDSNQPQHF. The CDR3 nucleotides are TGTGCCAGCTCACCAGGCACAGCGGGAGATAGCAATCAGCCCCAGCATTTT.

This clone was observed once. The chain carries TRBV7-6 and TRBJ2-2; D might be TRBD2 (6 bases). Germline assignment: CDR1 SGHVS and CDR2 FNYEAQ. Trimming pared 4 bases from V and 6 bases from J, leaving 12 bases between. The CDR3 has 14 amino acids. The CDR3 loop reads CASSWDSRAGELFF. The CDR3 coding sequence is TGTGCCAGCAGCTGGGACTCCCGAGCCGGGGAGCTGTTTTTT.

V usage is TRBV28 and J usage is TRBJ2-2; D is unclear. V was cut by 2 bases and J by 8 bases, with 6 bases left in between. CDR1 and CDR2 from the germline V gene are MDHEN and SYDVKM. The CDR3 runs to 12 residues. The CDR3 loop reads CASSLAAGELFF. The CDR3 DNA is TGTGCCAGCAGTTTAGCGGCGGGGGAGCTGTTTTTT.